These 17 T cell receptor beta chains were sequenced from one sample in a study of cytomegalovirus exposure and HLA in healthy donors. The PCR was carried out with 60 Vbeta primers and 13 Jbeta primers. The method was immunoSEQ multiplex PCR; TCRdb's version includes in-frame clones alone and lacks a portion of them. The sample has roughly 130,000 clones, over 50% seen once. Sequencing was carried out using PBMCs. These receptors all come from a middle-aged woman in good health and CMV-seropositive.

This rearrangement joins TRBV5-6 to TRBJ2-5; tentatively, D is TRBD1 (7 bases). The CDR3 has 16 amino acids. Germline CDR1 reads SGHDT; CDR2 reads YYEEEE. V shed 1 base and J shed 5 bases, with 18 bases lying between them. The CDR3 DNA follows: TGTGCCAGCAGCTTGCGTGGAGGGGGCTTGGGGGAGACCCAGTACTTC. It specifies CASSLRGGGLGETQYF.

The J gene is TRBJ1-1, the V gene TRBV5-1; no reliable D call. Germline CDR1 and CDR2: SGHRS and YFSETQ. CDR3 length equals 14 residues. With 0 bases removed from V and 2 bases from J, the gap between germline ends came to 8 bases. This CDR3 reads CASSLVAGNTEAFF. The CDR3, as DNA: TGCGCCAGCAGCTTGGTAGCGGGTAACACTGAAGCTTTCTTT.

This chain joins TRBV28 and TRBJ2-1, with no clear D. Germline CDR1 MDHEN, CDR2 SYDVKM. Trimming removed 3 bases from V and 2 bases from J, with 11 bases in between. The length of the CDR3 is 15 residues. Here the CDR3 reads CASSLFGLTYNEQFF. DNA for the CDR3: TGTGCCAGCAGTTTGTTCGGTCTAACCTACAATGAGCAGTTCTTC.

Worth noting for this clone: Other DNA sequences of this sample code for an identical CDR3. The chain links TRBV20-1 to TRBJ2-1; D may be TRBD2 (5 bases). Between the trimmed V and J ends, which lost 5 bases and 3 bases, there was a span of 5 bases. The CDR3 has 11 residues. Per the germline V gene, CDR1 is DFQATT and CDR2 is SNEGSKA (reference sequence). CDR3 sequence reads: CSAGSYNEQFF. CDR3 in DNA: TGCAGTGCTGGGAGCTACAATGAGCAGTTCTTC.

This clone was seen more than once but under ten times. The CDR3 DNA follows: TGTGCCAGCAGCTCCCGACTAGCGAACGAGCAGTACTTC. This gives the protein CASSSRLANEQYF. The chain carries TRBV11-2 and TRBJ2-7; 8 nucleotides align to TRBD2. Germline assignment: CDR1 SGHAT and CDR2 FQNNGV. Unmatched junction bases numbered 4, after V lost 4 bases and J lost 5 bases. This CDR3 has 13 amino acids. Full variable domain (missing parts from reference TRBV11-2 and TRBJ2-7): EAGVAQSPRYKIIEKRQSVAFWCNPISGHATLYWYQQILGQGPKLLIQFQNNGVVDDSQLPKDRFSAERLKGVDSTLKIQPAKLEDSAVYLCASSSRLANEQYFGPGTRLTVT.

This chain connects TRBV4-2 to TRBJ2-2, with TRBD2 matching 10 bases. Unmatched junction bases numbered 2, after V lost 1 base and J lost 6 bases. The CDR3 contains 15 residues. The germline V gene has CDR1 LGHNA and CDR2 YNFKEQ. The CDR3 loop reads CASSQAAGGPGELFF. Here the CDR3 DNA reads TGTGCCAGCAGCCAAGCAGCGGGAGGGCCCGGGGAGCTGTTTTTT.

The genes are TRBV27 and TRBJ1-1; TRBD1 might be the D (5 bases). The CDR3 covers 16 residues. Germline-derived CDR1 and CDR2 are MNHEY and SMNVEV (reference sequence). Trimming pared 2 bases from V and 0 bases from J, leaving 13 bases between. In DNA, the CDR3 is TGTGCCAGCAGTTTAGCGACAGAAACATTGAACACTGAAGCTTTCTTT. This codes for CASSLATETLNTEAFF.

Turning to this clone: This sample includes further DNA sequences coding for the same CDR3. This chain joins TRBV25-1 and TRBJ2-2, with D uncertain. Germline assignment: CDR1 MGHDK and CDR2 SYGVNS. V was trimmed by 6 bases and J by 6 bases, leaving 11 bases between them. The CDR3 extends over 13 amino acids. In DNA form, the CDR3 reads TGTGCCAGCAGCCCCAGCGTGCCCGGGGAGCTGTTTTTT. Translation gives CASSPSVPGELFF.

CDR3 residues: CASSSLAGSFANTGELFF. The CDR3 bases are TGCGCCAGCAGCTCTCTAGCGGGATCGTTCGCGAACACCGGGGAGCTGTTTTTT. The rearrangement joins TRBV5-1 to TRBJ2-2; the match to TRBD2 covers 9 bases. Trimming took 3 bases from V and 0 from J; bases not matched to a gene: 9. The germline V gene encodes CDR1 SGHRS and CDR2 YFSETQ. This CDR3 is 18 amino acids long.

The chain links TRBV7-2 to TRBJ2-1; maybe TRBD2 (7 bases). The CDR3 has 14 residues. The V gene's germline CDR1 is SGHTA and CDR2 FQGNSA. Trimming removed 2 bases at V and 10 bases at J, with 15 bases between. In DNA form, the CDR3 reads TGTGCCAGCAGCTTACTCCTGGGGGGGGGCGAGCAGTTCTTC. Protein product: CASSLLLGGGEQFF.

The V call is TRBV11-2, the J call TRBJ2-5, with 9 bases identical to TRBD1. From germline, CDR1 is SGHAT and CDR2 FQNNGV. This CDR3 has 15 amino acids. V lost 4 bases and J lost 4; bases outside the gene matches: 7. The CDR3 nucleotides read TGTGCCAGCAGCTCGCTGGGACAGGGAGGAGAGACCCAGTACTTC. The encoded protein is CASSSLGQGGETQYF.

This rearrangement joins TRBV19 to TRBJ2-3; possible D gene TRBD1, 5 bases. The CDR3 is made up of 12 amino acids. Trimming left V 9 bases short and J 9 bases short, with 16 bases between. Germline V gives CDR1 LNHDA, CDR2 SQIVND (reference sequence). CDR3 protein: CASATRKGTQYF. The CDR3 nucleotides read TGTGCCAGCGCTACCCGTAAGGGGACGCAGTATTTT. Full variable domain (missing parts from reference TRBV19 and TRBJ2-3): DGGITQSPKYLFRKEGQNVTLSCEQNLNHDAMYWYRQDPGQGLRLIYYSQIVNDFQKGDIAEGYSVSREKKESFPLTVTSAQKNPTAFYLCASATRKGTQYFGPGTRLTVL.

By share, this clone counts as medium-sized. The chain links TRBV6-1 to TRBJ2-6; no clear D. Germline CDR1 reads MNHNS; CDR2 reads SASEGT. The CDR3 extends over 15 amino acids. V dropped 1 base and J dropped 0 bases, with 4 bases sitting between them. In DNA, the CDR3 is TGTGCCAGCAGTGAAGACAGCTCTGGGGCCAACGTCCTGACTTTC. Its translation: CASSEDSSGANVLTF.

The gene calls are TRBV5-1 and TRBJ2-3; no clear D. The V gene's germline CDR1 is SGHRS and CDR2 YFSETQ. This CDR3 spans 12 amino acids. V shed 2 bases and J shed 8 bases, with 9 bases lying between them. The CDR3 is CASSLSLGTQYF. For the CDR3, the DNA is TGCGCCAGCAGCTTAAGCCTTGGTACGCAGTATTTT.

This clone was observed once. DNA for the CDR3: TGTGCCAGCTCACCACCGGGACAGGGGACGTATAATGAAAAACTGTTTTTT. It codes for CASSPPGQGTYNEKLFF. The rearrangement uses TRBV18 and TRBJ1-4; 10 nucleotides match TRBD1. Trimming removed 0 bases from V and 4 bases from J; junction bases left unmatched: 5. Germline V gene data show CDR1 as KGHSH and CDR2 as LQKENI. The CDR3 has 17 amino acids.

This clone turned up a few times. The chain links TRBV5-1 to TRBJ1-1, with a tentative D call TRBD1 (6 bases). CDR1 and CDR2 from the germline V gene are SGHRS and YFSETQ. V was shortened by 5 bases and J by 2 bases, with 13 bases between the two germline ends. CDR3 size: 14 residues. CDR3 residues: CASRLQGSNTEAFF. DNA of the CDR3: TGCGCCAGCAGGTTACAGGGCAGTAACACTGAAGCTTTCTTT.

This clone showed up just a few times. V usage is TRBV5-4 and J usage is TRBJ2-3; TRBD2 matches at 7 bases. V gave up 8 bases and J gave up 2 bases; unmatched junction bases: 5. Germline V gene sequence: CDR1 SGHNT, CDR2 YYREEE (reference sequence). The CDR3 is 13 amino acids. This CDR3 is CASREALTDTQYF. The CDR3 nucleotides read TGTGCCAGTCGGGAGGCCCTCACAGATACGCAGTATTTT.